The entry below gives a single T cell receptor beta chain sequence along with its context. This record belongs to a study of blood T cell repertoires in COVID-19. The overall study: Samples of COVID-19 (acute and convalescent) were obtained from the United States, Italy and Spain. T cells, B-cell-depleted T cells, or PBMCs provided the cDNA or gDNA that served as material.

Authors' data handling: Estimation of nucleated cell counts relied on the amplification of reference gene primers. The assay was immunoSEQ multiplex PCR, and TCRdb's table has in-frame clones only and misses some. Clone size and the V and J calls come from that table; the DNA yielded D and trimming. The data show about 180,000 clones, roughly 90% seen once. The CDR3 contains 14 residues. Deletions cut 10 bases from V and 0 bases from J, with 12 bases between. Germline V gives CDR1 MNHEY, CDR2 SVGAGI. This clonotype was obtained from a man between 45 and 60 years old with acute or convalescent COVID-19. V is TRBV6-5 and J is TRBJ2-2; D is possibly TRBD2 (5 bases). Sequencing was carried out using peripheral blood. CDR3 amino acids: CATETGSNTGELFF. The DNA for the CDR3 is TGTGCCACCGAGACGGGATCGAACACCGGGGAGCTGTTTTTT.